The source of this TCR beta chain is a study of control samples from healthy donors and cancer patients. TCRdb's table, derived via immunoSEQ multiplex PCR, lists solely in-frame clones and lacks some. The table shows tens of thousands of clones, with around 90% occurring only once. This receptor was taken from a middle-aged man in good health. What was sequenced was blood.

The CDR3: CASSPLGQGHEQYF. CDR3 DNA sequence: TGTGCCAGCAGTCCACTCGGACAGGGCCACGAGCAGTACTTC. The gene calls are TRBV28 and TRBJ2-7; 8 bases fit TRBD1. CDR3 length equals 14 residues. Looked up from germline, CDR1 is MDHEN and CDR2 is SYDVKM. Trimming cost V 5 bases and J 5 bases; bases outside gene matches: 8.